One sample yielded the 2 T cell receptor beta chains listed below, sequenced in a study of beta chain features in type 1 diabetes. Their specific antigens are unknown. All of the isolated RNA was reverse transcribed, so expressed TCRB transcripts were sequenced. Measured with immunoSEQ multiplex PCR; TCRdb has only the in-frame clones, and not every one. The sample has around 150,000 clones, around 8.4% seen once. Study conclusions and caveats: Across all four CD4+ subsets, people with type 1 diabetes showed modestly shorter TCRB CDR3s.

Source material: central memory CD4+ T cells from blood. These receptors all come from a woman aged 18-29 years with type 1 diabetes.

This clone was found a few times. The chain carries TRBV18 and TRBJ1-5; D ambiguous. CDR1 is KGHSH and CDR2 is LQKENI in the germline V gene. CDR3 size: 15 residues. V dropped 2 bases and J dropped 0 bases, with 8 bases sitting between them. CDR3 amino acids: CASSPFRDSNQPQHF. The CDR3 DNA sequence: TGTGCCAGCTCACCATTTCGAGATAGCAATCAGCCCCAGCATTTT. The complete variable domain, with remaining parts taken from reference TRBV18 and TRBJ1-5, reads NAGVMQNPRHLVRRRGQEARLRCSPMKGHSHVYWYRQLPEEGLKFMVYLQKENIIDESGMPKERFSAEFPKEGPSILRIQQVVRGDSAAYFCASSPFRDSNQPQHFGDGTRLSIL.

This clone occurred a few times. The chain joins TRBV19 to TRBJ2-3; tentative D call: TRBD2 (5 bases). The germline V and J ends were trimmed by 1 base and 4 bases, with 12 bases remaining between them. CDR1 LNHDA and CDR2 SQIVND come from the germline V gene (reference sequence). This CDR3 comprises 15 residues. The CDR3 coding sequence is TGTGCCAGTAGTATAGTACTAGGTGGAGCAGATACGCAGTATTTT. Protein product: CASSIVLGGADTQYF.